This paragraph reports one T cell receptor beta chain. V was pared by 2 bases and J by 8 bases, with 13 bases between. This CDR3 region has 14 residues. Germline V gene sequence: CDR1 SGHTA, CDR2 FQGNSA. The data are from a study of technical replicates of blood from four donors. This table comes from immunoSEQ multiplex PCR, and its TCRdb copy is limited to in-frame clones, with some not included. The data show about 75,000 clones, around 91% seen once. The V call is TRBV7-2, the J call TRBJ2-1; D unclear. This receptor was identified in a human donor in good health. Some clones in this sample may be carry-over from other donors' samples. Sequenced input: T cells isolated from PBMCs. CDR3 sequence reads: CASSLSSQAYEQFF. CDR3 nucleotide sequence: TGTGCCAGCAGCTTAAGTAGTCAAGCCTATGAGCAGTTCTTC.